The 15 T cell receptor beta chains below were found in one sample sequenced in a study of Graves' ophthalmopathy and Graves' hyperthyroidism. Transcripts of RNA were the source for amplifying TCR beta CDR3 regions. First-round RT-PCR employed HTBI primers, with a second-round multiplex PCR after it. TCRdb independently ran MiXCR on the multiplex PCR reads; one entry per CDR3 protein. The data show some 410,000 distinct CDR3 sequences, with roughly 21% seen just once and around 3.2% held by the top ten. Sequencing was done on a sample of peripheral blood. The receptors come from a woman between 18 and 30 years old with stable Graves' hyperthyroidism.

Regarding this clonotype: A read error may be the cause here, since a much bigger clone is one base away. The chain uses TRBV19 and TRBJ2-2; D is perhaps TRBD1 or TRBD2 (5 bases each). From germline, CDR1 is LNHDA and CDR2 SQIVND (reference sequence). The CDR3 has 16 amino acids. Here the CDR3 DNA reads TGTGCCAGTACCCCCGAACCCACGGGGCCGGCCGGGGAGCTGTGTTTT. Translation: CASTPEPTGPAGELCF.

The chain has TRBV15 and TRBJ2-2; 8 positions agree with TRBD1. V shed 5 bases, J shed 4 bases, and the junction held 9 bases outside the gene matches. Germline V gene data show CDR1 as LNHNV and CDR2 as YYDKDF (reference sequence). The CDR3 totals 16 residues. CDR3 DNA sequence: TGTGCCACCAGCCGTGAGACAGGGGCCGTCACCGGGGAGCTGTTTTTT. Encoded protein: CATSRETGAVTGELFF.

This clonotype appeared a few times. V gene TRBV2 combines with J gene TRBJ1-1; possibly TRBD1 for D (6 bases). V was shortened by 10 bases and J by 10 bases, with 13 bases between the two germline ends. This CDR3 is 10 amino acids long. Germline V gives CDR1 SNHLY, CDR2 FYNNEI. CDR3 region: CATQGHRAFF. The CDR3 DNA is TGTGCCACCCAGGGACACCGAGCTTTCTTT. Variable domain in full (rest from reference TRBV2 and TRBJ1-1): EPEVTQTPSHQVTQMGQEVILRCVPISNHLYFYWYRQILGQKVEFLVSFYNNEISEKSEIFDDQFSVERPDGSNFTLKIRSTKLEDSAMYFCATQGHRAFFGQGTRLTVV.

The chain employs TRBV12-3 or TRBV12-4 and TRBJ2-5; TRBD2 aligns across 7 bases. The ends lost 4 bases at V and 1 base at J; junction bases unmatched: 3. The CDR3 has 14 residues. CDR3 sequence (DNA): TGTGCCAGCAGTTCTCGGACTAGCCAAGAGACCCAGTACTTC. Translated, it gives CASSSRTSQETQYF.

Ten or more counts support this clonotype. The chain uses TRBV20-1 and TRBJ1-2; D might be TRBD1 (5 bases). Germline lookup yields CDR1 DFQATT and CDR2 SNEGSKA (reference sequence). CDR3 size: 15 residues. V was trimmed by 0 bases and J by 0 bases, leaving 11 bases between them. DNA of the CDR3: TGCAGTGCTAGAGACAGGGAGGAAGCTAACTATGGCTACACCTTC. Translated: CSARDREEANYGYTF.

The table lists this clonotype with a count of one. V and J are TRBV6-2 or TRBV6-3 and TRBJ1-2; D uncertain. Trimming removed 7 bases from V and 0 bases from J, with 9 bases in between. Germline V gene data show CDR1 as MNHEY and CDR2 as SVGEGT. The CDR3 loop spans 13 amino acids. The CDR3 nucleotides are TGTGCCAGCAACACGGGGTCTAACTATGGCTACACCTTC. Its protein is CASNTGSNYGYTF.

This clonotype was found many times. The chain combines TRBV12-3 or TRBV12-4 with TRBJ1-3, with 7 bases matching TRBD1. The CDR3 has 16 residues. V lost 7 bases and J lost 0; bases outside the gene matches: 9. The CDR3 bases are TGTGCCAGCACGGTTATAGGGGGCACCTCTGGAAACACCATATATTTT. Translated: CASTVIGGTSGNTIYF.

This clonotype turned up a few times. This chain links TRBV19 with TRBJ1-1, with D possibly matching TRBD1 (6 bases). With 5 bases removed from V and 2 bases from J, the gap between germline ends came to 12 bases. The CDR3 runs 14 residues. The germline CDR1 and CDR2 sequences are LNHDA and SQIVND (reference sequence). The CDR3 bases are TGTGCCAGTAGTCTCCGGACAGATAACACTGAAGCTTTCTTT. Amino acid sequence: CASSLRTDNTEAFF.

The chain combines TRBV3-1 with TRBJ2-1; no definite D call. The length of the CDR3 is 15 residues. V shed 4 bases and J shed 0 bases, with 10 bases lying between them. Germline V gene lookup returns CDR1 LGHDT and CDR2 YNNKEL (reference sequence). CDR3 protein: CASSRTRSSYNEQFF. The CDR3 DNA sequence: TGTGCCAGCAGCCGGACCAGGAGCTCCTACAATGAGCAGTTCTTC.

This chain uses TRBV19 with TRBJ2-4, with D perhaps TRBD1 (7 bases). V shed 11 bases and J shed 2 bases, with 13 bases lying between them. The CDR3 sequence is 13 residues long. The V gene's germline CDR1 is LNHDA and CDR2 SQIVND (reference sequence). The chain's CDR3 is CAAGGQPKNIQYF. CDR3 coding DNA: TGTGCCGCCGGGGGACAGCCCAAAAACATTCAGTACTTC.

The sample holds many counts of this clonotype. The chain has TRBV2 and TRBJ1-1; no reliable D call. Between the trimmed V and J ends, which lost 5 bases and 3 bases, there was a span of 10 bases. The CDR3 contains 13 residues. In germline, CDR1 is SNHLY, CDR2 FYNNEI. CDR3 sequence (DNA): TGTGCCAGCAGTTGGACGGACGACACTGAAGCTTTCTTT. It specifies CASSWTDDTEAFF. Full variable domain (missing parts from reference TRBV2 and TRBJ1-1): EPEVTQTPSHQVTQMGQEVILRCVPISNHLYFYWYRQILGQKVEFLVSFYNNEISEKSEIFDDQFSVERPDGSNFTLKIRSTKLEDSAMYFCASSWTDDTEAFFGQGTRLTVV.

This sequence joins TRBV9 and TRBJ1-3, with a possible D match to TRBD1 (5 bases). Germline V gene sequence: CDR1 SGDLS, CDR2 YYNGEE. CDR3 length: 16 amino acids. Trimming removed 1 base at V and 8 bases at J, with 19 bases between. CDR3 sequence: CASSVLGLRSVDTIYF. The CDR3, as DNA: TGTGCCAGCAGCGTACTGGGACTGCGGTCGGTGGACACCATATATTTT. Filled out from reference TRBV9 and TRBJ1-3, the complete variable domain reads DSGVTQTPKHLITATGQRVTLRCSPRSGDLSVYWYQQSLDQGLQFLIQYYNGEERAKGNILERFSAQQFPDLHSELNLSSLELGDSALYFCASSVLGLRSVDTIYFGEGSWLTVV.

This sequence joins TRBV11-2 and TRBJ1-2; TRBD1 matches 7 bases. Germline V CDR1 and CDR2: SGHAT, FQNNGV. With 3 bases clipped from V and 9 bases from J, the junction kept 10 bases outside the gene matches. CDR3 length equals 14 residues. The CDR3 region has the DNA TGTGCCAGCAGCTTCCGGGACAGAGCTATCCGCTACACCTTC. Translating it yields CASSFRDRAIRYTF.

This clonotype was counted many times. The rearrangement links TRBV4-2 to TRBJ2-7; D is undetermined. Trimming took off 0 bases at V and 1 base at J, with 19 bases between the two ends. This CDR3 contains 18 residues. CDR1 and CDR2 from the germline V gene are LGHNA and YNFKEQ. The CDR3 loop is CASSQDSAAFRDSYEQYF. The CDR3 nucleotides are TGTGCCAGCAGCCAAGATTCGGCAGCGTTCCGTGATTCCTACGAGCAGTACTTC.

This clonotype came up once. CDR3 residues: CASSSRTGTDGYTF. The CDR3 region has the DNA TGTGCCAGCAGTTCGCGGACAGGGACAGATGGCTACACCTTC. The gene calls are TRBV6-5 and TRBJ1-2, with TRBD1 identical over 8 bases. J lost 6 bases, V lost 4 bases, and 7 bases had no gene match. Germline V lookup: CDR1 MNHEY, CDR2 SVGAGI. The length of the CDR3 is 14 residues.